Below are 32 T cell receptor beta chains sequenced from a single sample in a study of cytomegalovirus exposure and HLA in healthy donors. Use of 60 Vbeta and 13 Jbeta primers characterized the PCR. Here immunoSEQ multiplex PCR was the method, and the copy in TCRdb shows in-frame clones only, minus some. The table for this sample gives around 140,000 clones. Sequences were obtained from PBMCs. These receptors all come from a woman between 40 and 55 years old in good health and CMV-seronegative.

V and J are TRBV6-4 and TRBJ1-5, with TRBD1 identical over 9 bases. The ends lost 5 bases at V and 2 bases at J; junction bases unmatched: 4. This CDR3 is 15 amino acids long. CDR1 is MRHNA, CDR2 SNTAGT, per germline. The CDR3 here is CASSPWDRGNQPQHF. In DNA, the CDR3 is TGTGCCAGCAGTCCCTGGGACAGGGGCAATCAGCCCCAGCATTTT.

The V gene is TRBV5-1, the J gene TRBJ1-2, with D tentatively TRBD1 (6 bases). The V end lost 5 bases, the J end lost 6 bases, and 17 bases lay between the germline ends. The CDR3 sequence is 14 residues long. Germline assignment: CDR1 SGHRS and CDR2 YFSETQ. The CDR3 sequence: CASSIGGGKDGYTF. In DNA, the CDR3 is TGCGCCAGCAGTATAGGGGGAGGGAAGGATGGCTACACCTTC.

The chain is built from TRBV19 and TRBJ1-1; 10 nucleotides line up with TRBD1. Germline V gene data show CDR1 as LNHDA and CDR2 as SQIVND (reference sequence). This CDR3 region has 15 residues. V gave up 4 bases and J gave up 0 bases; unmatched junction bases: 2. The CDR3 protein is CASSRTGGLNTEAFF. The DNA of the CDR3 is TGTGCCAGTAGTAGGACAGGGGGACTGAACACTGAAGCTTTCTTT. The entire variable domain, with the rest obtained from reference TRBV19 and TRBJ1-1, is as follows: DGGITQSPKYLFRKEGQNVTLSCEQNLNHDAMYWYRQDPGQGLRLIYYSQIVNDFQKGDIAEGYSVSREKKESFPLTVTSAQKNPTAFYLCASSRTGGLNTEAFFGQGTRLTVV.

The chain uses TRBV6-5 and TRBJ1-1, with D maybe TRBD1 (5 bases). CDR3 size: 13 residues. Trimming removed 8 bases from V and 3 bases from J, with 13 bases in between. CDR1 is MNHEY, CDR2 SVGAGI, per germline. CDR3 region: CASRWGRDTEAFF. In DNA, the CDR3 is TGTGCCAGCCGGTGGGGGAGGGACACTGAAGCTTTCTTT.

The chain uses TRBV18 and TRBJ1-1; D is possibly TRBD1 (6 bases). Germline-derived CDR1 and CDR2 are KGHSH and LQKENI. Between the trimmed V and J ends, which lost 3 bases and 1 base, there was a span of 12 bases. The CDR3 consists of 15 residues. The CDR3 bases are TGTGCCAGCTCACCCTGGGGGGGGCGGAACACTGAAGCTTTCTTT. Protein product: CASSPWGGRNTEAFF.

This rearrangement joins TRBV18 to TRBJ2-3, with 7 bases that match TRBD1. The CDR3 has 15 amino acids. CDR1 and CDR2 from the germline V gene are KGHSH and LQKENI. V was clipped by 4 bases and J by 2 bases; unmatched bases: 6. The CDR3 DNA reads TGTGCCAGCTCACGTCCCGGGACAGCCACAGATACGCAGTATTTT. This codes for CASSRPGTATDTQYF.

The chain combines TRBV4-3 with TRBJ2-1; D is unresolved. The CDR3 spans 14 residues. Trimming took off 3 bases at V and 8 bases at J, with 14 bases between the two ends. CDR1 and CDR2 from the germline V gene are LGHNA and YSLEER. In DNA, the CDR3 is TGCGCCAGCAGCCACCAACGGCTTCGGGATGAGCAGTTCTTC. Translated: CASSHQRLRDEQFF.

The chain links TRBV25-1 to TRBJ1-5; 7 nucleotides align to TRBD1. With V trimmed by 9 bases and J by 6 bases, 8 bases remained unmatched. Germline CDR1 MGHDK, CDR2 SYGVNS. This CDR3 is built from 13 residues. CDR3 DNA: TGTGCCAGTTCCAGAGAGGGGGCTCAGCCCCAGCATTTT. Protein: CASSREGAQPQHF.

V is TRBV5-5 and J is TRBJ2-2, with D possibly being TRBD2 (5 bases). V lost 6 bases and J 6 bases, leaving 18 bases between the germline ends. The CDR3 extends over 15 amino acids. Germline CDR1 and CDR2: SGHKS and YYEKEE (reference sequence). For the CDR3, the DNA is TGTGCCAGCACCTCCGGCTCCACGAGGGCCGGGGAGCTGTTTTTT. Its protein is CASTSGSTRAGELFF.

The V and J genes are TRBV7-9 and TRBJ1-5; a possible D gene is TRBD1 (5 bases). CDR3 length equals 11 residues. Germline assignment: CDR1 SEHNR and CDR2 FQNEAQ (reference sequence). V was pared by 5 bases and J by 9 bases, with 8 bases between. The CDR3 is CASSLQGPQHF. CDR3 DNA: TGTGCCAGCAGCCTCCAGGGGCCCCAGCATTTT.

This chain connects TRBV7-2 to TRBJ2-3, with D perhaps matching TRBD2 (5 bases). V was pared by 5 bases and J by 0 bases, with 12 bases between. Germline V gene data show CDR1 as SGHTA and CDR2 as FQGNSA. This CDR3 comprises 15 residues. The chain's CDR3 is CASSADSPSTDTQYF. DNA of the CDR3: TGTGCCAGCAGCGCGGACTCCCCTAGCACAGATACGCAGTATTTT.

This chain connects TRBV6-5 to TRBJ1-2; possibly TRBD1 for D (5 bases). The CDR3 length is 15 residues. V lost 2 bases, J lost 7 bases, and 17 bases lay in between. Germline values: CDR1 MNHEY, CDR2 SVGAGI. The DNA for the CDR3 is TGTGCCAGCAGTTACGAGGCAGGGAAAGTTAGTGGCTACACCTTC. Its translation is CASSYEAGKVSGYTF.

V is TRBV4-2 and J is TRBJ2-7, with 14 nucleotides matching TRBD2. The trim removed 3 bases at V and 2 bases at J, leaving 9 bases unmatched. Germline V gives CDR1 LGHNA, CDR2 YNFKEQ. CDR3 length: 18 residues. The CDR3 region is CASSHHWGLAGETYEQYF. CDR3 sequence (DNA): TGTGCCAGCAGCCACCACTGGGGACTAGCGGGGGAAACCTACGAGCAGTACTTC.

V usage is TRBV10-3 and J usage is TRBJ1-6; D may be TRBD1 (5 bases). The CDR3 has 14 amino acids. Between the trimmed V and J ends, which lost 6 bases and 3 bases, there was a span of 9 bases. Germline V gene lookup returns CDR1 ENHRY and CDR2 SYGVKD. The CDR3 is CAISTTDYNSPLHF. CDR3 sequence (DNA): TGTGCCATCAGCACGACAGACTATAATTCACCCCTCCACTTT.

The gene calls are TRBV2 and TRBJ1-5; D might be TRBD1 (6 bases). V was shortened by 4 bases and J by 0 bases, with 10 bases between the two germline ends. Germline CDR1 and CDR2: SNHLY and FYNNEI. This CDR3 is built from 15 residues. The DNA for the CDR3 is TGTGCCAGCAGTGTCAGGACAGTTAGCAATCAGCCCCAGCATTTT. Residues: CASSVRTVSNQPQHF.

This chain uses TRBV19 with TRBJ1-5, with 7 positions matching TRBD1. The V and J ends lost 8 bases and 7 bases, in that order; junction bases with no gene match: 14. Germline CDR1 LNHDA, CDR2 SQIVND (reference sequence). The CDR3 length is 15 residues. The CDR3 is CASDDRERGAQPQHF. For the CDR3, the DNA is TGTGCCAGTGACGACAGGGAGAGGGGAGCCCAGCCCCAGCATTTT. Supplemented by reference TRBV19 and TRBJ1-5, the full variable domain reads DGGITQSPKYLFRKEGQNVTLSCEQNLNHDAMYWYRQDPGQGLRLIYYSQIVNDFQKGDIAEGYSVSREKKESFPLTVTSAQKNPTAFYLCASDDRERGAQPQHFGDGTRLSIL.

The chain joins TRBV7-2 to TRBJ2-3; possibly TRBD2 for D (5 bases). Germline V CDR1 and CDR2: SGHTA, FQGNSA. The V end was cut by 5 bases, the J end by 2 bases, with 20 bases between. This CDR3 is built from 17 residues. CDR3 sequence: CASSVRGERRLTDTQYF. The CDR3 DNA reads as TGTGCCAGCAGCGTACGCGGAGAGCGGAGACTCACAGATACGCAGTATTTT. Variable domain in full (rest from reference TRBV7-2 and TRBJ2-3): GAGVSQSPSNKVTEKGKDVELRCDPISGHTALYWYRQSLGQGLEFLIYFQGNSAPDKSGLPSDRFSAERTGGSVSTLTIQRTQQEDSAVYLCASSVRGERRLTDTQYFGPGTRLTVL.

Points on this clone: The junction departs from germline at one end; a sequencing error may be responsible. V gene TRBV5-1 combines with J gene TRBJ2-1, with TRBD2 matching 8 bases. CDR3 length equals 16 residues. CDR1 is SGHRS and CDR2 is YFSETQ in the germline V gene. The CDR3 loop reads CASSPIAGTLNNKQFF. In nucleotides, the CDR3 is TGCGCCAGCAGCCCGATAGCGGGGACCCTAAACAATAAGCAGTTCTTC.

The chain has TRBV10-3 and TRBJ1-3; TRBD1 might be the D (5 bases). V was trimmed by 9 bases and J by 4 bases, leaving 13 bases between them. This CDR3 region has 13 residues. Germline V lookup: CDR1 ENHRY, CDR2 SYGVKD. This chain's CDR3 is CAISGGDGNTIYF. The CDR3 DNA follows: TGTGCCATTTCCGGAGGGGACGGAAACACCATATATTTT.

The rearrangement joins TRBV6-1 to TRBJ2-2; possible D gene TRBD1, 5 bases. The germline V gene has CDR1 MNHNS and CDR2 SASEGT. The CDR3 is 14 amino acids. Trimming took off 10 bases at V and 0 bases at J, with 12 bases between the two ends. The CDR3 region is CAIRQIANTGELFF. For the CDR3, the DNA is TGTGCCATCAGACAGATCGCGAACACCGGGGAGCTGTTTTTT.

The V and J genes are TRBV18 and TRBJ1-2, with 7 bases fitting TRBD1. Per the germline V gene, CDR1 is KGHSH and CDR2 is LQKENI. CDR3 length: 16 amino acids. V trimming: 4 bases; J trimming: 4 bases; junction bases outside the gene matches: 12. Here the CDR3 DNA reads TGTGCCAGCTCACTAACCGGGGACAGAGATACCTATGGCTACACCTTC. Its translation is CASSLTGDRDTYGYTF. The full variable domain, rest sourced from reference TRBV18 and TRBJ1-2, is NAGVMQNPRHLVRRRGQEARLRCSPMKGHSHVYWYRQLPEEGLKFMVYLQKENIIDESGMPKERFSAEFPKEGPSILRIQQVVRGDSAAYFCASSLTGDRDTYGYTFGSGTRLTVV.

The chain's CDR3 is CASRVREADQPQHF. CDR3 bases: TGTGCCAGTAGAGTCAGGGAGGCCGATCAGCCCCAGCATTTT. This chain uses TRBV19 with TRBJ1-5; maybe TRBD1 (5 bases). V lost 6 bases to trimming and J lost 5 bases, with 14 bases between them. Germline V gene sequence: CDR1 LNHDA, CDR2 SQIVND (reference sequence). The CDR3 is 14 amino acids.

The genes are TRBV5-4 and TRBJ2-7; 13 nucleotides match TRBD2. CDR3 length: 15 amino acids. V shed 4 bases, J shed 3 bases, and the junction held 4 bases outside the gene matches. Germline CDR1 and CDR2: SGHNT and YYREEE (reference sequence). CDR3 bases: TGTGCCAGCAGCACCCGGACTAGCGGGGGCTACGAGCAGTACGTC. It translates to CASSTRTSGGYEQYV.

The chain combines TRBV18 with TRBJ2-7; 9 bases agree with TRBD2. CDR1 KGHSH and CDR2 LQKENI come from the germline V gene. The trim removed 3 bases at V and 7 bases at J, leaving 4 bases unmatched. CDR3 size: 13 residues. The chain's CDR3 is CASSPRGGQEQYV. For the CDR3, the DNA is TGTGCCAGCTCACCGCGGGGGGGGCAAGAGCAGTACGTC.

The CDR3: CASSDWQYNEKLFF. The CDR3 bases are TGTGCCAGCAGTGACTGGCAATATAATGAAAAACTGTTTTTT. V and J are TRBV2 and TRBJ1-4; unclear D gene. Germline CDR1 SNHLY, CDR2 FYNNEI. This CDR3 comprises 14 residues. V was shortened by 3 bases and J by 4 bases, with 9 bases between the two germline ends. The variable domain in full, with the rest retrieved from reference TRBV2 and TRBJ1-4, is EPEVTQTPSHQVTQMGQEVILRCVPISNHLYFYWYRQILGQKVEFLVSFYNNEISEKSEIFDDQFSVERPDGSNFTLKIRSTKLEDSAMYFCASSDWQYNEKLFFGSGTQLSVL.

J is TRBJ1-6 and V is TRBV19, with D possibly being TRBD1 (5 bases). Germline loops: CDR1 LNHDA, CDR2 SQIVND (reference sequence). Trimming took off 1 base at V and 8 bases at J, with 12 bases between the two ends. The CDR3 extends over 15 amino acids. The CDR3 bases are TGTGCCAGTAGTATAGTAGGGGTCCAGCATTCACCCCTCCACTTT. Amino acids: CASSIVGVQHSPLHF.

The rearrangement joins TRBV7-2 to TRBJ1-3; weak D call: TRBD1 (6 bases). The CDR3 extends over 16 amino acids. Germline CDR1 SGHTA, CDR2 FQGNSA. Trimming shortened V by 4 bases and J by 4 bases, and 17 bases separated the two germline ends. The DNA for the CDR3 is TGTGCCAGCAGCTCAGTGATGGCAGGGGCAGGAAACACCATATATTTT. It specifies CASSSVMAGAGNTIYF.

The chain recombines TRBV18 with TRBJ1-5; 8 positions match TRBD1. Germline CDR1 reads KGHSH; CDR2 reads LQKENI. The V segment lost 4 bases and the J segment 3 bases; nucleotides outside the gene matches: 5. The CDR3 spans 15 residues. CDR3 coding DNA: TGTGCCAGCTCACTGGAGGACAGGGCCAATCAGCCCCAGCATTTT. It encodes CASSLEDRANQPQHF.

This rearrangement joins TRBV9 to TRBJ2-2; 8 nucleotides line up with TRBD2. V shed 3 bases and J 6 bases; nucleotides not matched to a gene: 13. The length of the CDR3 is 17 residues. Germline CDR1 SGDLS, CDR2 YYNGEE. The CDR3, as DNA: TGTGCCAGCAGCGAGTCCCCGGGGGGACTAGGAGCCGGGGAGCTGTTTTTT. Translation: CASSESPGGLGAGELFF. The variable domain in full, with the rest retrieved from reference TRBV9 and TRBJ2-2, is DSGVTQTPKHLITATGQRVTLRCSPRSGDLSVYWYQQSLDQGLQFLIQYYNGEERAKGNILERFSAQQFPDLHSELNLSSLELGDSALYFCASSESPGGLGAGELFFGEGSRLTVL.

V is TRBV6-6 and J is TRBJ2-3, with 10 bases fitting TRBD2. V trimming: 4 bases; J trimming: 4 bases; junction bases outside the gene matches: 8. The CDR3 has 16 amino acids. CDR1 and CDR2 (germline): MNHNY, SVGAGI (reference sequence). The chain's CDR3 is CASSWSLAGRADTQYF. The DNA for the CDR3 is TGTGCCAGCAGTTGGTCACTAGCGGGGAGGGCAGATACGCAGTATTTT.

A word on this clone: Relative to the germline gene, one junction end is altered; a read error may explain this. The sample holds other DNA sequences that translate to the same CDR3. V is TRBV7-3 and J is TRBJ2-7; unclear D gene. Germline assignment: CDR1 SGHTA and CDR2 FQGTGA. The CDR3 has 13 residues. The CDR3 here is CASSPTPGSEQYF. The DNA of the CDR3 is TGTGCTAGCAGCCCCACGCCGGGTTCCGAGCAGTACTTC.

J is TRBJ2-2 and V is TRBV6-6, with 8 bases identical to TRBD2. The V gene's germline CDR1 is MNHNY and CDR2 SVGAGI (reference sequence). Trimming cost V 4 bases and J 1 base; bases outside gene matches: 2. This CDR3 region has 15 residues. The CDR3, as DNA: TGTGCCAGCAGTTTTCTAGCGGGGAACACCGGGGAGCTGTTTTTT. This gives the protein CASSFLAGNTGELFF.